The clone carrying this T cell receptor (beta chain) was recorded at least ten times. Its antigen is as yet unknown. cDNA molecules, individually, were tagged with unique molecular identifiers. TCRdb recomputed calls from the 5' RACE reads with MiXCR, one row per CDR3 protein. The sample holds tens of thousands of distinct CDR3 sequences, roughly 6.8% seen once. This entry belongs to a study of early T cells in non-severe SARS-CoV-2 infection. Across the whole study: The sequenced material was bulk RNA from unsorted whole blood, and its chains were unpaired. Study-level results: VDJdb-based annotation leaned toward anti-spike CD8 responses and missed private and CD4 specificities.

This CDR3 comprises 13 residues. The V end lost 0 bases, the J end lost 2 bases, and 5 bases lay between the germline ends. Germline V lookup: CDR1 SEHNR, CDR2 FQNEAQ (reference sequence). The clonotype was recovered from an adult who was a healthcare worker with PCR-confirmed SARS-CoV-2 infection or an uninfected control (not recorded which). The input for sequencing was whole blood, taken at baseline. The chain is built from TRBV7-9 and TRBJ2-7, with D hard to call. CDR3 nucleotide sequence: TGTGCCAGCAGCTTAGCGCCTGCCTACGAGCAGTACTTC. It encodes CASSLAPAYEQYF.